This T cell receptor (beta chain) was found in a study of blood T cell repertoires in COVID-19. Notes on this clone: Other DNA sequences in the sample encode the same CDR3.

Germline CDR1 reads KGHSH; CDR2 reads LQKENI. The CDR3 totals 13 residues. The V segment lost 3 bases and the J segment 4 bases; nucleotides outside the gene matches: 1. Produced via immunoSEQ multiplex PCR; TCRdb's table is partial and in-frame only. The table shows more than 150,000 clones, with 70% to 90% occurring only once. This TCR was sampled from a man aged 55-75 years with COVID-19, enrolled during active disease. Sequences were obtained from peripheral blood. This sequence joins TRBV18 and TRBJ1-1, with 8 bases lining up with TRBD1. For the CDR3, the DNA is TGTGCCAGCTCACCGGACAGGGTCACTGAAGCTTTCTTT. It encodes CASSPDRVTEAFF. The entire variable domain, with the rest obtained from reference TRBV18 and TRBJ1-1, is as follows: NAGVMQNPRHLVRRRGQEARLRCSPMKGHSHVYWYRQLPEEGLKFMVYLQKENIIDESGMPKERFSAEFPKEGPSILRIQQVVRGDSAAYFCASSPDRVTEAFFGQGTRLTVV.